These 5 T cell receptor beta chains were sequenced from one sample in a study of graft-versus-host responses after intestinal transplantation. Sequencing was performed with immunoSEQ multiplex PCR; in TCRdb, only in-frame clones are kept and a portion is missing. The sample yields about 110,000 clones, approximately 92% seen once. No antigen has been assigned to these receptors. The sequencing here drew on unstimulated CD4+ T cells sorted from spleen or lymph node cells, taken before transplant. These receptors all come from a human donor who was the organ donor for an intestinal transplant.

V is TRBV5-1 and J is TRBJ2-3; 14 bases are a match to TRBD2. The ends lost 7 bases at V and 2 bases at J; junction bases unmatched: 12. This CDR3 is built from 18 residues. The germline V gene has CDR1 SGHRS and CDR2 YFSETQ. In nucleotides, the CDR3 is TGCGCCAGCGCACGACTAGCGGGAGGGAACTTTAACACAGATACGCAGTATTTT. Translated: CASARLAGGNFNTDTQYF.

V and J are TRBV18 and TRBJ1-1; D gene ambiguous. V dropped 3 bases and J dropped 0 bases, with 8 bases sitting between them. The CDR3 is 14 residues long. Germline CDR1 is KGHSH and CDR2 is LQKENI. The CDR3 here is CASSPATLNTEAFF. For the CDR3, the DNA is TGTGCCAGCTCACCGGCGACTTTGAACACTGAAGCTTTCTTT. The whole variable domain, remainder taken from reference TRBV18 and TRBJ1-1, is NAGVMQNPRHLVRRRGQEARLRCSPMKGHSHVYWYRQLPEEGLKFMVYLQKENIIDESGMPKERFSAEFPKEGPSILRIQQVVRGDSAAYFCASSPATLNTEAFFGQGTRLTVV.

V gene TRBV6-1 combines with J gene TRBJ2-2, with D unresolved. The CDR3 is made up of 16 amino acids. The germline V and J ends were trimmed by 2 bases and 3 bases, with 13 bases remaining between them. CDR1 and CDR2 (germline): MNHNS, SASEGT. In nucleotides, the CDR3 is TGTGCCAGCAGTGAACCCAGGAGCTTCTACACCGGGGAGCTGTTTTTT. Its protein product is CASSEPRSFYTGELFF.

As to this clone: The junction and the germline gene differ at one end; a read error may be behind it. Other DNA sequences in this specimen translate into the identical CDR3. The chain couples TRBV30 to TRBJ1-1; TRBD1 matches at 7 bases. CDR3 length: 15 residues. Germline V CDR1 and CDR2: GTSNPN, SVGIG (reference sequence). The CDR3 is CAWSGHRGLNTEAFF. The CDR3 coding sequence is TGCGCCTGGAGTGGCCACAGGGGACTGAACACTGAAGCTTTCTTT.

This clone has only one observation. CDR3 region: CASSLALAGDEQFF. The CDR3 coding sequence is TGCGCCAGCAGCTTGGCACTAGCGGGAGATGAGCAGTTCTTC. This rearrangement joins TRBV5-1 to TRBJ2-1; 11 positions match TRBD2. The junction had 1 base not matched to a gene; V was cut back by 0 bases and J by 8 bases. This CDR3 has 14 amino acids. Per the germline V gene, CDR1 is SGHRS and CDR2 is YFSETQ.